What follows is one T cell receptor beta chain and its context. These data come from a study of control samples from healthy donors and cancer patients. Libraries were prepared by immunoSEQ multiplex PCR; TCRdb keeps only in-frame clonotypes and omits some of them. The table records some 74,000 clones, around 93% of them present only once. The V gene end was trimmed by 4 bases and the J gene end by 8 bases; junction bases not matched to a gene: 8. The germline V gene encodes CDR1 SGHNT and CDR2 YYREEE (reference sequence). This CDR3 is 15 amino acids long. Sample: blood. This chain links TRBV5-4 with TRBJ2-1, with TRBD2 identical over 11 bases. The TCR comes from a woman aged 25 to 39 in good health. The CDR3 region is CASSPGTSGIDEQFF. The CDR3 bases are TGTGCCAGCAGCCCCGGGACTAGCGGTATCGATGAGCAGTTCTTC.